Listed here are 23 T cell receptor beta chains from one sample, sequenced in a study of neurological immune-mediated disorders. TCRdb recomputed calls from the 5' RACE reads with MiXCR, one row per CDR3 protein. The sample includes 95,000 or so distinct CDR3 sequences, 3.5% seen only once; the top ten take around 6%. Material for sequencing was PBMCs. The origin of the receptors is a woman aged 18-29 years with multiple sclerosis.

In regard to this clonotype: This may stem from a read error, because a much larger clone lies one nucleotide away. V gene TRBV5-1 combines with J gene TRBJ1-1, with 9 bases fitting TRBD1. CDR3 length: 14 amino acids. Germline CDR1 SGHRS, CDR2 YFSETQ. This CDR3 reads CASSFRDRDSEASF. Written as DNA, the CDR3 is TGCGCCAGCAGCTTCCGGGACAGGGATTCTGAAGCTTCCTTT.

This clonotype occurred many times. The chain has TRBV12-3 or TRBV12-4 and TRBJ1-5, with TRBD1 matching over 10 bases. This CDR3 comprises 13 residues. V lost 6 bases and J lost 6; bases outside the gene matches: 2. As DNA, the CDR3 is TGTGCCAGCAGCCGGGACAGGGGTCAGCCCCAGCATTTT. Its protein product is CASSRDRGQPQHF.

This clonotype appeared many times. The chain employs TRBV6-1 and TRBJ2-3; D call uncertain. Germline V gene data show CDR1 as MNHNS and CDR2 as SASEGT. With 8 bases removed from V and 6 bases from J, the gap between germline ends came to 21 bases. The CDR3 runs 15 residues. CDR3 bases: TGTGCCAGCGGTATAGGAAGCAGGATTGTTGATACGCAGTATTTT. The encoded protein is CASGIGSRIVDTQYF.

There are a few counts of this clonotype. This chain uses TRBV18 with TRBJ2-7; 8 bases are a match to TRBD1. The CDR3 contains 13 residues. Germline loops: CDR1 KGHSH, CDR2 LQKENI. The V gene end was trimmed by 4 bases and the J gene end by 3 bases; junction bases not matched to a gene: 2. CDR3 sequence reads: CASSRDRGYEQYF. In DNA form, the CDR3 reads TGTGCCAGCTCACGCGACAGGGGCTACGAGCAGTACTTC.

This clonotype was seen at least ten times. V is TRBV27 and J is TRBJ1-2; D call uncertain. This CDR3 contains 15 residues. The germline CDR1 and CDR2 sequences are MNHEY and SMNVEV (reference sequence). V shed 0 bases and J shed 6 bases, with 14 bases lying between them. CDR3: CASSLSRNSMDGYTF. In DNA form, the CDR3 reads TGTGCCAGCAGTTTATCGCGGAACAGTATGGATGGCTACACCTTC.

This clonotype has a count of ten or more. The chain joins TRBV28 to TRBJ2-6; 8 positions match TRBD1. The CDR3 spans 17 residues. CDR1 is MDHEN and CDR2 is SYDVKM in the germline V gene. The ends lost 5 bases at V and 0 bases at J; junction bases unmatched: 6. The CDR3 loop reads CASSPGTGPSGANVLTF. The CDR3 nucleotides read TGTGCCAGCAGTCCAGGGACAGGCCCCTCTGGGGCCAACGTCCTGACTTTC.

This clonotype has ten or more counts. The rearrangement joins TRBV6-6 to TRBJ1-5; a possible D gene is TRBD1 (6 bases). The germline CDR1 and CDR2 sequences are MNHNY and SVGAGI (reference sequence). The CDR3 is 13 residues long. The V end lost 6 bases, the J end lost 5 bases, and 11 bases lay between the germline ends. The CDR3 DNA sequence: TGTGCCAGCAGAGGACAGTCTCATCAGCCCCAGCATTTT. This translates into CASRGQSHQPQHF.

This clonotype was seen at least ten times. The CDR3 DNA follows: TGCGCCAGCAGCCGTTCCGCGGGGGCCGACTTATACGAGCAGTACTTC. The encoded protein is CASSRSAGADLYEQYF. The V and J genes are TRBV10-1 and TRBJ2-7, with a possible D match to TRBD2 (7 bases). Germline V gives CDR1 WNHNN, CDR2 SYGVQD (reference sequence). The CDR3 is 16 residues long. Trimming cost V 6 bases and J 4 bases, with 22 bases left between them.

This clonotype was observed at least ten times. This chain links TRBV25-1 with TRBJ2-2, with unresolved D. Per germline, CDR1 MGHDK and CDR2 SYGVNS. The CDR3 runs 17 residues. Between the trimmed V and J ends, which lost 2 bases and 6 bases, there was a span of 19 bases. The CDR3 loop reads CASSEGVTLRTSGELFF. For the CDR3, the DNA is TGTGCCAGCAGTGAAGGGGTCACGCTCAGAACTTCCGGGGAGCTGTTTTTT.

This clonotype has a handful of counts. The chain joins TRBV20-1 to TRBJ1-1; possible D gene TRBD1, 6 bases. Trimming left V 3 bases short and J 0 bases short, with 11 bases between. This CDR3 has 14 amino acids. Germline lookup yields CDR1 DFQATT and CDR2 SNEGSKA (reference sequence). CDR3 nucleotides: TGCAGTGCTAGCGGACAGTCCCTGAACACTGAAGCTTTCTTT. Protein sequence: CSASGQSLNTEAFF.

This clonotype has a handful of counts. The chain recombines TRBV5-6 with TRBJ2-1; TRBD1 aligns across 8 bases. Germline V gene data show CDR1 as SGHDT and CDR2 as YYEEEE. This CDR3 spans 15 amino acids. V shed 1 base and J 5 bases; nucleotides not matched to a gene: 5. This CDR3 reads CASSLPLTGDNEQFF. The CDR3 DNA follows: TGTGCCAGCAGCTTGCCGCTGACAGGGGACAATGAGCAGTTCTTC.

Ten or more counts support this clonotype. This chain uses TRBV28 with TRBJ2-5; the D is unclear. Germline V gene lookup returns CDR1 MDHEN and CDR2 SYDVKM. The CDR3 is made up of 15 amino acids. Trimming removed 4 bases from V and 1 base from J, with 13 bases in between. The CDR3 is CASSYQWVGQETQYF. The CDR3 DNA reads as TGTGCCAGCAGTTACCAGTGGGTTGGCCAAGAGACCCAGTACTTC. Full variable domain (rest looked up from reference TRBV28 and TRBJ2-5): DVKVTQSSRYLVKRTGEKVFLECVQDMDHENMFWYRQDPGLGLRLIYFSYDVKMKEKGDIPEGYSVSREKKERFSLILESASTNQTSMYLCASSYQWVGQETQYFGPGTRLLVL.

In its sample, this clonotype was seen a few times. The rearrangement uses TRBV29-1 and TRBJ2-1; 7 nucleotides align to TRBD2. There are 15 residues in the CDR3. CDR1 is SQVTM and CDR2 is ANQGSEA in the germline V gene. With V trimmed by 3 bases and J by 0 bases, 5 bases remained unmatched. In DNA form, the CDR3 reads TGCAGCGTTGAGGGGCGGGAGAGCTCCTACAATGAGCAGTTCTTC. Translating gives CSVEGRESSYNEQFF.

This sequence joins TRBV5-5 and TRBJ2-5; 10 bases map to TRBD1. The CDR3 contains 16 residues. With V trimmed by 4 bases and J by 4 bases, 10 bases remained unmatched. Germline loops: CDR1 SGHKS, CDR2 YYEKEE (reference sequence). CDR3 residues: CASSRGGQGISETQYF. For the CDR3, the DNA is TGTGCCAGCAGCCGCGGGGGACAGGGGATTTCAGAGACCCAGTACTTC.

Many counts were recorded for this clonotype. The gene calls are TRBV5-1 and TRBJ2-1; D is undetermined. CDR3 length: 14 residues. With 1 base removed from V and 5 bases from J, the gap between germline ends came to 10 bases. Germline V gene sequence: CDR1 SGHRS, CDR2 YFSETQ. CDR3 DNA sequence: TGCGCCAGCAGCTTGACTGGACCGCACAATGAGCAGTTCTTC. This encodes CASSLTGPHNEQFF.

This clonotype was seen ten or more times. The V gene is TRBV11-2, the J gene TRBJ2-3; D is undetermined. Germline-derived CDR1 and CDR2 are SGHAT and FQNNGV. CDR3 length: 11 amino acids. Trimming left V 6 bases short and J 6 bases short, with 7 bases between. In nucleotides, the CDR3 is TGTGCCAGCAGTCTTATGGATACGCAGTATTTT. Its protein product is CASSLMDTQYF.

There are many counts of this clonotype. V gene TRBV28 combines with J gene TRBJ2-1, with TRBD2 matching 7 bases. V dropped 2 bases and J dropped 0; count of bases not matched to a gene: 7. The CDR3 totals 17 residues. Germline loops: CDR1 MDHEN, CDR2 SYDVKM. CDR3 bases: TGTGCCAGCAGTTTAGCGGGAGAAGGATTCTCCTACAATGAGCAGTTCTTC. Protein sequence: CASSLAGEGFSYNEQFF.

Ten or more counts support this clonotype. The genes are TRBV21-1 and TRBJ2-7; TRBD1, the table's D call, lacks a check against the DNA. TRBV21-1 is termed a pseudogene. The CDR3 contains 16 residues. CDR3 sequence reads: CASSKGALAGSYEQYF. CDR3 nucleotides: TGTGCCAGCAGCAAAGGGGCGCTAGCAGGCTCCTACGAGCAGTACTTC.

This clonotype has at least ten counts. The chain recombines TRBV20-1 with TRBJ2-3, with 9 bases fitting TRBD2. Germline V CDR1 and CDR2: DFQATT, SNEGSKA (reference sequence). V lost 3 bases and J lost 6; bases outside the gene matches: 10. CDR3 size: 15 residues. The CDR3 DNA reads TGCAGTGCTAGTCAAGGCGGGAGGGAGGAGGATACGCAGTATTTT. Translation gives CSASQGGREEDTQYF.

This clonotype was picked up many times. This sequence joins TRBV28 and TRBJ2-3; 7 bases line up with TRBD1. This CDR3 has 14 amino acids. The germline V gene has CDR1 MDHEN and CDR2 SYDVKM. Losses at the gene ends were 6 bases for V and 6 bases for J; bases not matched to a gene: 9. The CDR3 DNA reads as TGTGCCAGCAGAATAACAGGGGAGAGGGATACGCAGTATTTT. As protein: CASRITGERDTQYF.

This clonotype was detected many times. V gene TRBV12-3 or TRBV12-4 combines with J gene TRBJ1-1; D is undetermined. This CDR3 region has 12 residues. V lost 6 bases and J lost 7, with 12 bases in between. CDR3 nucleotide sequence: TGTGCCAGCAGCCACAACACAGATGAAGCTTTCTTT. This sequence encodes CASSHNTDEAFF.

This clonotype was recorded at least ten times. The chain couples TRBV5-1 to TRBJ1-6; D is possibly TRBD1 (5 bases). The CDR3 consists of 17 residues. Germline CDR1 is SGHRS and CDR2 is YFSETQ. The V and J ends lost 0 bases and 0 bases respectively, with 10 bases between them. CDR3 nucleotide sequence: TGCGCCAGCAGCTTGGATTCGGGGGTCTCCTATAATTCACCCCTCCACTTT. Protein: CASSLDSGVSYNSPLHF.

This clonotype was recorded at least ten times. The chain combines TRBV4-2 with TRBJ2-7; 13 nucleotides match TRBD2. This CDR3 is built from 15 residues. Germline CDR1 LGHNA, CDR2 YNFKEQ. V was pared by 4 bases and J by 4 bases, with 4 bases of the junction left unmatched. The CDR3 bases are TGTGCCAGCAGCCCTACTAGCGGGGGGGCATACGAGCAGTACTTC. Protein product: CASSPTSGGAYEQYF.